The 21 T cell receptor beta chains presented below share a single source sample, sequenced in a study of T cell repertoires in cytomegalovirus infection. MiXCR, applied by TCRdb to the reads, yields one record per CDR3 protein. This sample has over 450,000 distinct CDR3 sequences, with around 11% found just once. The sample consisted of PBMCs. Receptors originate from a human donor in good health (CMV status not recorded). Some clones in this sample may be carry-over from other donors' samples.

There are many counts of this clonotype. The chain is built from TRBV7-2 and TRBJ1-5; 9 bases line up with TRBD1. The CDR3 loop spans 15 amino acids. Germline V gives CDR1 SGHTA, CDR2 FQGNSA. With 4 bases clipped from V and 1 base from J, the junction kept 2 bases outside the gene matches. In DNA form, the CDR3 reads TGTGCCAGCAGCTACAGGGGGCGAAGCAATCAGCCCCAGCATTTT. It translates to CASSYRGRSNQPQHF.

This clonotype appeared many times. The CDR3 is CASTPDRRRNQPQHF. As DNA, the CDR3 is TGTGCCAGTACCCCTGACAGGAGACGCAATCAGCCCCAGCATTTT. V usage is TRBV19 and J usage is TRBJ1-5, with D perhaps matching TRBD1 (6 bases). This CDR3 comprises 15 residues. The V and J ends lost 7 bases and 2 bases respectively, with 15 bases between them. Germline CDR1 LNHDA, CDR2 SQIVND (reference sequence).

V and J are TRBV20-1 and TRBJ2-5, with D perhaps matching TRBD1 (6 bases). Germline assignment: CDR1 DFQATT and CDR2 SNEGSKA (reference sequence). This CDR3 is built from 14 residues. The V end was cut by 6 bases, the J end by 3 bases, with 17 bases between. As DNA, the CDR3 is TGCAGTGCCTCTCGGGACACCCGAAAAGAGACCCAGTACTTC. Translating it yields CSASRDTRKETQYF.

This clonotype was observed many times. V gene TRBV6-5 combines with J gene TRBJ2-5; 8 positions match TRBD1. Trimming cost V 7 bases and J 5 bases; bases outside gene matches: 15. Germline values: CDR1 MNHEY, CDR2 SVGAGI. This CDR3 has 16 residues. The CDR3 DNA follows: TGTGCCAGCACCCTTTCCGGGACAGGAGGCACGGAGACCCAGTACTTC. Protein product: CASTLSGTGGTETQYF.

The CDR3 nucleotides read TGTGCCAGCAGCTGGGCTCAGAGGTCTGAAAAACTGTTTTTT. Its protein is CASSWAQRSEKLFF. The chain recombines TRBV5-5 with TRBJ1-4; D not resolved. The CDR3 loop spans 14 amino acids. Trimming removed 3 bases at V and 7 bases at J, with 13 bases between. In germline, CDR1 is SGHKS, CDR2 YYEKEE (reference sequence).

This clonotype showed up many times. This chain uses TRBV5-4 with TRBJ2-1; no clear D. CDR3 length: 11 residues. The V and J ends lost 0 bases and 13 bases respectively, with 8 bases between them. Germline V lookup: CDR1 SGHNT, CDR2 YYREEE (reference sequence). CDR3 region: CASSLDRVQFF. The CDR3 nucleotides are TGTGCCAGCAGCTTGGATAGGGTCCAGTTCTTC. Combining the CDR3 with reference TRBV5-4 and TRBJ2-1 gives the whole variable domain ETGVTQSPTHLIKTRGQQVTLRCSSQSGHNTVSWYQQALGQGPQFIFQYYREEENGRGNFPPRFSGLQFPNYSSELNVNALELDDSALYLCASSLDRVQFFGPGTRLTVL.

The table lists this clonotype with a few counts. The CDR3 DNA follows: TGTGCCAGCAGCCCCTATAGAGAAATGAACACTGAAGCTTTCTTT. Translated, it gives CASSPYREMNTEAFF. The chain carries TRBV14 and TRBJ1-1; D unclear. CDR1 and CDR2 (germline): SGHDN, FVKESK. Trimming took off 4 bases at V and 0 bases at J, with 12 bases between the two ends. There are 15 residues in the CDR3.

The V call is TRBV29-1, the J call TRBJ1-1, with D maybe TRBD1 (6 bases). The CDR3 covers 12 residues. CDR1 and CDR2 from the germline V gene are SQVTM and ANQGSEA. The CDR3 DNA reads TGCACCCACAGGGAGTGGAACACTGAAGCTTTCTTT. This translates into CTHREWNTEAFF.

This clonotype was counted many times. CDR3 amino acids: CAWSAGSNSNQPQHF. Written as DNA, the CDR3 is TGTGCCTGGAGTGCAGGGTCGAATAGCAATCAGCCCCAGCATTTT. The chain recombines TRBV30 with TRBJ1-5, with D perhaps TRBD1 (5 bases). V was pared by 1 base and J by 0 bases, with 10 bases between. Germline loops: CDR1 GTSNPN, CDR2 SVGIG (reference sequence). The CDR3 loop spans 15 amino acids.

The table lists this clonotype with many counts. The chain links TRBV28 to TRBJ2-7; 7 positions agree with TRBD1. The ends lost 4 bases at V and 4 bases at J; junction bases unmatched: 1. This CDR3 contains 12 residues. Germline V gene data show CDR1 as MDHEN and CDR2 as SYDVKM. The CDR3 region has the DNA TGTGCCAGCAGTTCGGACAGGTACGAGCAGTACTTC. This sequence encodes CASSSDRYEQYF.

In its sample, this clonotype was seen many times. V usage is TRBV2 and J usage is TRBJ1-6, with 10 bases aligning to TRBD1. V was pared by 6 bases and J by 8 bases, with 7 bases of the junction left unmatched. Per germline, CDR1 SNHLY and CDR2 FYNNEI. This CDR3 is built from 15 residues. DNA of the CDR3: TGTGCCAGCAGCCGAGGACAGGGGGAATATTCACCCCTCCACTTT. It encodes CASSRGQGEYSPLHF.

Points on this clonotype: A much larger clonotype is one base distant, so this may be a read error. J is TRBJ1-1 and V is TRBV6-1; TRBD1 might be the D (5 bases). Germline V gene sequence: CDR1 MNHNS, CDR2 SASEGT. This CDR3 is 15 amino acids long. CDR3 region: CASCEATTVDTEAFF. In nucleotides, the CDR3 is TGTGCCAGCTGTGAAGCCACGACAGTCGACACTGAAGCTTTCTTT.

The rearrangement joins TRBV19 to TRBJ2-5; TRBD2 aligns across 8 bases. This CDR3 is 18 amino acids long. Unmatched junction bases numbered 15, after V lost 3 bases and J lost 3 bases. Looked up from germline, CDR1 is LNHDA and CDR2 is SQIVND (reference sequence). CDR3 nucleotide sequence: TGTGCCAGTAGTATCGGGCCGATTAAAGCGGGAGACAAAGAGACCCAGTACTTC. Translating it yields CASSIGPIKAGDKETQYF.

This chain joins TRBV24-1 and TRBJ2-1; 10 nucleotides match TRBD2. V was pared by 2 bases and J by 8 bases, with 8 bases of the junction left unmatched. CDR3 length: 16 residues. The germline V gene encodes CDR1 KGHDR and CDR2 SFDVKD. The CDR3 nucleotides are TGTGCCACCAGTGATTCTAGCGGGAGAAAGGACTATGAGCAGTTCTTC. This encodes CATSDSSGRKDYEQFF.

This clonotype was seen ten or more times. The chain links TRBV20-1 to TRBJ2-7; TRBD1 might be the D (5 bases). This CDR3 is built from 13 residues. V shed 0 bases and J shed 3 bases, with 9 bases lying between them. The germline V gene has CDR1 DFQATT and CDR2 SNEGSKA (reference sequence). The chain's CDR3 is CSARDWGSYEQYF. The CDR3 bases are TGCAGTGCTAGAGATTGGGGCAGCTACGAGCAGTACTTC.

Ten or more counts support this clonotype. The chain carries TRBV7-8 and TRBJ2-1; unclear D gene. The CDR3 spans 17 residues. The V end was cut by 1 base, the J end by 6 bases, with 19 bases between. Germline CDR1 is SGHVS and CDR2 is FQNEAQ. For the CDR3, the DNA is TGTGCCAGCAGCTTAGAGCTCGTGCTAATTCCAGGCAATGAGCAGTTCTTC. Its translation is CASSLELVLIPGNEQFF.

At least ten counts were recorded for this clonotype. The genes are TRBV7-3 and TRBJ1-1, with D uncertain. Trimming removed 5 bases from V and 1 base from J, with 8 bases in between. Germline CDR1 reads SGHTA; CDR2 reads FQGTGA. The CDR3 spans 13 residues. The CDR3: CASSPASNTEAFF. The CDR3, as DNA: TGTGCCAGCAGCCCAGCCTCGAACACTGAAGCTTTCTTT.

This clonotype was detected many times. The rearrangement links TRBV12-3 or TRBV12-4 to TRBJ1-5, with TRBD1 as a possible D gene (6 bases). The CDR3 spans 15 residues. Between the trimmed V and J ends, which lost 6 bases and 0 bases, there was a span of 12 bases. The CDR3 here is CASSHGQLSNQPQHF. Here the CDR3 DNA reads TGTGCCAGCAGCCATGGACAGCTTAGCAATCAGCCCCAGCATTTT.

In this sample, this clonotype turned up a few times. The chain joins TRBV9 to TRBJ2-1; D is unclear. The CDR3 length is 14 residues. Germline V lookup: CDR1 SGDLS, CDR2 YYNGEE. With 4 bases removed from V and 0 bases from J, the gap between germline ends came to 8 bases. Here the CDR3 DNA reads TGTGCCAGCAGCTCACAAAACTCCTACAATGAGCAGTTCTTC. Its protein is CASSSQNSYNEQFF. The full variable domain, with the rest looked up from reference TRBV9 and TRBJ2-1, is DSGVTQTPKHLITATGQRVTLRCSPRSGDLSVYWYQQSLDQGLQFLIQYYNGEERAKGNILERFSAQQFPDLHSELNLSSLELGDSALYFCASSSQNSYNEQFFGPGTRLTVL.

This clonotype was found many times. The CDR3 DNA reads as TGTGCCATCAGTGAGGGAGCGGGGGCGAACACCGGGGAGCTGTTTTTT. This translates into CAISEGAGANTGELFF. This chain links TRBV10-3 with TRBJ2-2, with TRBD2 matching 8 bases. After removal of 2 bases from V and 0 bases from J, the junction contained 2 bases not matched to a gene. The CDR3 totals 16 residues. Germline CDR1 ENHRY, CDR2 SYGVKD.

DNA of the CDR3: TGCAGCGCCTCAGGGACCGCCCCCTATGGCTACACCTTC. Translated: CSASGTAPYGYTF. The chain has TRBV29-1 and TRBJ1-2, with D possibly TRBD1 on 5 matching bases. The germline V and J ends were trimmed by 7 bases and 4 bases, with 16 bases remaining between them. The germline V gene encodes CDR1 SQVTM and CDR2 ANQGSEA. This CDR3 comprises 13 residues.